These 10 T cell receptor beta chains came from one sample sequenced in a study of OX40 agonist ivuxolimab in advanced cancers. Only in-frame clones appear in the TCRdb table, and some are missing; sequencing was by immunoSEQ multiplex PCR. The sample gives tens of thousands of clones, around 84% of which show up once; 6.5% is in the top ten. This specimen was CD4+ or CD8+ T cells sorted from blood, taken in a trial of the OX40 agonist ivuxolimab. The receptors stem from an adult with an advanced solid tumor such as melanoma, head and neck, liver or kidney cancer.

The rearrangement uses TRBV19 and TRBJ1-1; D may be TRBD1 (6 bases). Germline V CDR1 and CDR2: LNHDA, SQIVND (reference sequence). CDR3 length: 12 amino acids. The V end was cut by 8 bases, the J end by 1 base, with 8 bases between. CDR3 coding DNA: TGTGCCAGTCAACAGGGGAACACTGAAGCTTTCTTT. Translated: CASQQGNTEAFF.

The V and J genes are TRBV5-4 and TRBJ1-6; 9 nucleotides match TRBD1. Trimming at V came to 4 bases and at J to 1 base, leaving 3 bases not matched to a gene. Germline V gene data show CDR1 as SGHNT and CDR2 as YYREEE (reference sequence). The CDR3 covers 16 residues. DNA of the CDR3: TGTGCCAGCAGCAGACAGGGGGGATCCTATAATTCACCCCTCCACTTT. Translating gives CASSRQGGSYNSPLHF.

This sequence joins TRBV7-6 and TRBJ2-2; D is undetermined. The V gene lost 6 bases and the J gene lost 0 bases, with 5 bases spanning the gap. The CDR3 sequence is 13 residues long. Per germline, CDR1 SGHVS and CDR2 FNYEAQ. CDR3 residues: CASRNTNTGELFF. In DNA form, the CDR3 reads TGTGCCAGCAGGAACACGAACACCGGGGAGCTGTTTTTT.

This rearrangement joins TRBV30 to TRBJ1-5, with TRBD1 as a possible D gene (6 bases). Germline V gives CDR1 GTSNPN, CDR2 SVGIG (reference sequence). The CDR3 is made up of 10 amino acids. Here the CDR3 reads CVQGNQPQHF. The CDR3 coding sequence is TGTGTGCAGGGGAATCAGCCCCAGCATTTT.

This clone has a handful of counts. CDR3 sequence (DNA): TGTGCCAGCAGTTATCTAGAGGAGCAGTTCTTC. As protein: CASSYLEEQFF. The chain has TRBV27 and TRBJ2-1; D is unclear. CDR3 size: 11 residues. The V gene's germline CDR1 is MNHEY and CDR2 SMNVEV (reference sequence). Between the trimmed V and J ends, which lost 4 bases and 10 bases, there was a span of 8 bases.

CDR3 DNA: TGTGCCAGCAGTTCCACCGGGACAGGGGAATTCGGAGCGCAGTATTTT. As protein: CASSSTGTGEFGAQYF. The genes are TRBV6-5 and TRBJ2-3, with TRBD1 matching over 10 bases. This CDR3 contains 16 residues. CDR1 and CDR2 (germline): MNHEY, SVGAGI. The V segment lost 4 bases and the J segment 10 bases; nucleotides outside the gene matches: 14.

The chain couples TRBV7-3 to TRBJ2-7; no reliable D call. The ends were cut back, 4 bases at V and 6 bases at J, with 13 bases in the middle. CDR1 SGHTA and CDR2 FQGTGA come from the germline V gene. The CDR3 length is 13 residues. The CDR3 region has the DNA TGTGCCAGCAGCTCCAGGACCTCACGCGAGCAGTACTTC. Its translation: CASSSRTSREQYF.

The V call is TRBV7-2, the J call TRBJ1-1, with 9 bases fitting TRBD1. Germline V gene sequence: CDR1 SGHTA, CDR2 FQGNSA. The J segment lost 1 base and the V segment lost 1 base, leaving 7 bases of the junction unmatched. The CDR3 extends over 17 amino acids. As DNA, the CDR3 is TGTGCCAGCAGCTTAGGGGCCGGGACAGGGACGAACACTGAAGCTTTCTTT. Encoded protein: CASSLGAGTGTNTEAFF.

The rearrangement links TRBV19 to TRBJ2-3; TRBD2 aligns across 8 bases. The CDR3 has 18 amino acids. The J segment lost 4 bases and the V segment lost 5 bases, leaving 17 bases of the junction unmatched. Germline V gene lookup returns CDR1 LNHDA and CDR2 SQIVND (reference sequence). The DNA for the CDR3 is TGTGCCAGTAGTGATGTCTGGCGGGGGGTCATCAGGGCAGATACGCAGTATTTT. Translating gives CASSDVWRGVIRADTQYF. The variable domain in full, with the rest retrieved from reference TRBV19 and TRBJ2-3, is DGGITQSPKYLFRKEGQNVTLSCEQNLNHDAMYWYRQDPGQGLRLIYYSQIVNDFQKGDIAEGYSVSREKKESFPLTVTSAQKNPTAFYLCASSDVWRGVIRADTQYFGPGTRLTVL.

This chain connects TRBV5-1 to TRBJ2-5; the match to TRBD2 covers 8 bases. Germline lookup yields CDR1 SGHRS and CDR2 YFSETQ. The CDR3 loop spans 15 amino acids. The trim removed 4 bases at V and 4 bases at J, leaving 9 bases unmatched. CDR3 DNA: TGCGCCAGCAGCCCCCGGGGGGGGGCAACAGAGACCCAGTACTTC. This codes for CASSPRGGATETQYF.